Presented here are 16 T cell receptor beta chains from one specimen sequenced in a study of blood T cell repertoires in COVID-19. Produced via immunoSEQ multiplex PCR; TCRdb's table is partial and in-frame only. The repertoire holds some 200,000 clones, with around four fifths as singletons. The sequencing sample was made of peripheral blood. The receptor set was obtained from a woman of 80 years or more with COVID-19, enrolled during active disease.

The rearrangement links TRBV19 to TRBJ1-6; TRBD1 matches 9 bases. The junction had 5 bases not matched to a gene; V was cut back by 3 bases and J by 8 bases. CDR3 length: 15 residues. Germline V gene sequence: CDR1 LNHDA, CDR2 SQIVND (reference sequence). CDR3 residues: CASSIYRGLDSPLHF. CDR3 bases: TGTGCCAGTAGTATCTACAGGGGGCTCGATTCACCCCTCCACTTT.

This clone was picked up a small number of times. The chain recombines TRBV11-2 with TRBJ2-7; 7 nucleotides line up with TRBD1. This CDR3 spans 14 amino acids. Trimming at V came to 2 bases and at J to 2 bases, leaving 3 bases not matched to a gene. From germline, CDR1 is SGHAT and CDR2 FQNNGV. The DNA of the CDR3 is TGTGCCAGCAGCTTATACAGGGGCGCCTACGAGCAGTACGTC. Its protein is CASSLYRGAYEQYV.

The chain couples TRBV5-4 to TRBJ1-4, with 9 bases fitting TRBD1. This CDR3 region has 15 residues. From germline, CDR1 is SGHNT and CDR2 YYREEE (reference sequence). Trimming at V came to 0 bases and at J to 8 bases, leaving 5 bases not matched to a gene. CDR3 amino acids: CASSLGGTGSEKLFF. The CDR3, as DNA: TGTGCCAGCAGCTTGGGTGGGACAGGGAGCGAAAAACTGTTTTTT.

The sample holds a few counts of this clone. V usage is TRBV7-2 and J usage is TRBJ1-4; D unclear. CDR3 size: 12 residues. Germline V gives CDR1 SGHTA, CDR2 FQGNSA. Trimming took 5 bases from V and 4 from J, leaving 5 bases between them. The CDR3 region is CASSDFNEKLFF. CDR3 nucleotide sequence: TGTGCCAGCAGCGACTTTAATGAAAAACTGTTTTTT.

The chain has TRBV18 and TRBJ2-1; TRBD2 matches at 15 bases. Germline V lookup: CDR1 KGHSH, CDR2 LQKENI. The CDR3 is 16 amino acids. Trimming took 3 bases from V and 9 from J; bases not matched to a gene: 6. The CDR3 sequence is CASSPGLAGGLGEQFF. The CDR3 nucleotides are TGTGCCAGCTCACCCGGACTAGCGGGGGGGCTTGGTGAGCAGTTCTTC. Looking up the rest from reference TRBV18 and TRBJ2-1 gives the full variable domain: NAGVMQNPRHLVRRRGQEARLRCSPMKGHSHVYWYRQLPEEGLKFMVYLQKENIIDESGMPKERFSAEFPKEGPSILRIQQVVRGDSAAYFCASSPGLAGGLGEQFFGPGTRLTVL.

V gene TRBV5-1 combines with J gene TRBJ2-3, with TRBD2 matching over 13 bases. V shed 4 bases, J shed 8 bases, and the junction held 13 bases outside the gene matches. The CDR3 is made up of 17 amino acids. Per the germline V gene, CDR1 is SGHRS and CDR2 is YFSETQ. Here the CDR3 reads CASSAGTSGVPSLTQYF. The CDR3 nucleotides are TGCGCCAGCAGCGCCGGGACTAGCGGGGTTCCTTCGCTTACGCAGTATTTT.

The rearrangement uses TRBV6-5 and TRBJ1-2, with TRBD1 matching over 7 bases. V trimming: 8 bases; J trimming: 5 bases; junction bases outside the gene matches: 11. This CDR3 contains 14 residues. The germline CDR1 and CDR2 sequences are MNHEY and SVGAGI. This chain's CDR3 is CASATGAQGYGYTF. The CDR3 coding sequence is TGTGCCAGCGCCACAGGGGCACAGGGTTATGGCTACACCTTC.

The CDR3 here is CASSPQGSNYGYTF. The CDR3 DNA sequence: TGTGCCAGCAGCCCACAGGGGTCTAACTATGGCTACACCTTC. This rearrangement joins TRBV27 to TRBJ1-2; TRBD1 aligns across 7 bases. This CDR3 contains 14 residues. V lost 6 bases to trimming and J lost 0 bases; unmatched junction nucleotides: 4. In germline, CDR1 is MNHEY, CDR2 SMNVEV (reference sequence).

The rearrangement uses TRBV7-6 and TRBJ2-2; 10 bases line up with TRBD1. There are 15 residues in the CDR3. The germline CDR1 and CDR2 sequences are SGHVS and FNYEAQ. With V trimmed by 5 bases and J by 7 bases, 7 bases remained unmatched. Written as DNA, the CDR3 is TGTGCCAGCAGCCCGGACAGGGGGGGCATCGGGGAGCTGTTTTTT. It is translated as CASSPDRGGIGELFF.

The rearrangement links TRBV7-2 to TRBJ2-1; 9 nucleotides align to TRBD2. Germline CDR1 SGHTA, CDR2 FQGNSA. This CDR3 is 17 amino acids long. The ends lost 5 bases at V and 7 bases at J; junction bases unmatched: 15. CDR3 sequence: CASSRGSAGGQANEQFF. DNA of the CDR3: TGTGCCAGCAGCCGGGGCAGCGCGGGGGGGCAAGCGAATGAGCAGTTCTTC.

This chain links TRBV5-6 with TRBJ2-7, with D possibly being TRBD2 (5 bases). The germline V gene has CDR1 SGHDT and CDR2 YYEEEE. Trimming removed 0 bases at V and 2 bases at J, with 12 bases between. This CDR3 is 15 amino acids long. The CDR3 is CASSLGLTGTYEQYF. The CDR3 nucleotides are TGTGCCAGCAGCTTGGGGCTTACCGGGACCTACGAGCAGTACTTC.

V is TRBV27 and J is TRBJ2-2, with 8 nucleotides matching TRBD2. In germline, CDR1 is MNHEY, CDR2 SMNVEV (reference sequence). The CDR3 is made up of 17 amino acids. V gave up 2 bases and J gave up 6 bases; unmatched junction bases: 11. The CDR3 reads CASSLVVRGGFPGELFF. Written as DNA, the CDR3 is TGTGCCAGCAGTTTAGTAGTTCGGGGGGGCTTCCCCGGGGAGCTGTTTTTT.

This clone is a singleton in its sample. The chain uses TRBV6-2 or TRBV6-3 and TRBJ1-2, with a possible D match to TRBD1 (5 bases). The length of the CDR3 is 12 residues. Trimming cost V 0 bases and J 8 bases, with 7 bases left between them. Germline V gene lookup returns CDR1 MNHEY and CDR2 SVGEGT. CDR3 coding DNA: TGTGCCAGCAGTTACTCGTCAGGGGGCTACACCTTC. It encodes CASSYSSGGYTF.

The CDR3 DNA is TGCGCCAGCAGCCAAGATCGGCTTGGACAGGGTCTTCTGTACTTC. This encodes CASSQDRLGQGLLYF. V and J are TRBV4-3 and TRBJ2-7; TRBD1 matches 8 bases. Germline V gene lookup returns CDR1 LGHNA and CDR2 YSLEER. Trimming took 0 bases from V and 12 from J; bases not matched to a gene: 13. The CDR3 consists of 15 residues.

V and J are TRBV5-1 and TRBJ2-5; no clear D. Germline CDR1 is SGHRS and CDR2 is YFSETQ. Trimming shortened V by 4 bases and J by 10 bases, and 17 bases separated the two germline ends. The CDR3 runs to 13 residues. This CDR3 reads CASSRSPEEVQYF. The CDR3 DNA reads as TGCGCCAGCAGCCGCTCCCCCGAAGAGGTCCAGTACTTC.

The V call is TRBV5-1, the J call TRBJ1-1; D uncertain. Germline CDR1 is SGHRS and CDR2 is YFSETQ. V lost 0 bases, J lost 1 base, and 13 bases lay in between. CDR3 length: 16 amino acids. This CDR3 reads CASSLGVAGQNTEAFF. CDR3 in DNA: TGCGCCAGCAGCTTGGGGGTCGCAGGCCAGAACACTGAAGCTTTCTTT.